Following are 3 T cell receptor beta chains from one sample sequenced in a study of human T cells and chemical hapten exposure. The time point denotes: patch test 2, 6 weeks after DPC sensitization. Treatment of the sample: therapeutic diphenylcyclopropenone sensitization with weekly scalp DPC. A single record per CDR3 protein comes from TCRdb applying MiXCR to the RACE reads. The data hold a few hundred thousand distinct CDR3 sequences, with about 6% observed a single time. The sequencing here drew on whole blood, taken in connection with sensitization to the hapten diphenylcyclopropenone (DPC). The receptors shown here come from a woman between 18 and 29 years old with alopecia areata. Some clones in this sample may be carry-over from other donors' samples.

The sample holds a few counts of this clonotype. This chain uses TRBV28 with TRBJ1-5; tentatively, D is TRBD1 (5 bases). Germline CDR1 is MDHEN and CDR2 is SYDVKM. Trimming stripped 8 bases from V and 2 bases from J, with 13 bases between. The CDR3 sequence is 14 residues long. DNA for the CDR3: TGTGCCAGCCCCCAAGGGGTGGGCAATCAGCCCCAGCATTTT. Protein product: CASPQGVGNQPQHF.

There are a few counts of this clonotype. This chain's CDR3 is CASSLPGLSNEKLFF. The DNA for the CDR3 is TGTGCCAGCAGCCTACCGGGCCTCTCTAATGAAAAACTGTTTTTT. The chain uses TRBV7-9 and TRBJ1-4, with no clear D. The CDR3 runs 15 residues. Germline V gives CDR1 SEHNR, CDR2 FQNEAQ (reference sequence). The V gene lost 5 bases and the J gene lost 3 bases, with 13 bases spanning the gap.

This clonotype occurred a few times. This CDR3 is CASSLDRRLPLWGYTF. For the CDR3, the DNA is TGTGCCAGCAGCTTAGATCGTCGGCTCCCCCTCTGGGGCTACACCTTC. J is TRBJ1-2 and V is TRBV11-2; D gene unclear. This CDR3 is 16 amino acids long. Germline assignment: CDR1 SGHAT and CDR2 FQNNGV. The ends were cut back, 0 bases at V and 8 bases at J, with 19 bases in the middle.